This T cell receptor (beta chain) was identified during a study of Ad26.COV2.S vaccination and SARS-CoV-2 variants (dated by TCRdb to 2020 to 2022). For the wider study: Vaccine-arm donors came from COV1001, a multicentre, randomized, double-blind, placebo-controlled phase I-IIa trial of Ad26.COV2.S in healthy adults. Investigators did not know the trial group allocation while performing experiments and assessing outcomes. A total of some 30 samples were included in the TCR-sequenced set, comprising about 20 Ad26.COV2.S vaccine recipients, 5 placebo recipients and 8 SARS-CoV-2 convalescent individuals. Sequencing of the TCRbeta repertoire served to evaluate the specificity and breadth of SARS-CoV-2-reactive T cell receptors following Ad26.COV2.S vaccination. Ad26.COV2.S was given intramuscularly at 5x10^10 or 1x10^11 viral particles, as a single shot or as two shots 56 days apart. Participants in the trial were split at random into five groups of five each, receiving low-dose or high-dose Ad26.COV2.S once or twice, or else placebo on both occasions. General conclusions and limits of the study: Substantial breadth of spike-specific CD8+ and CD4+ T cell responses was reported after vaccination. Non-spike TCR breadth was comparable between vaccine and placebo recipients, consistent with the vaccine containing only spike. Comparing responses between vaccine doses or regimens was not something the study was powered to do. Compared with placebo recipients, Ad26.COV2.S recipients showed higher spike-specific TCR breadth (P = 0.0014). It was noted by the authors that total T cell responses may have been underestimated by the TCR breadth and depth analyses.

This specimen's treatment or condition label, per the study, means: approximately 18 received Ad26.COV2.S at low or high dose, single or two shots; roughly 5 received placebo; per-sample allocation not given. For vaccine and placebo recipients, the sequenced repertoires came from samples collected on day 63 after the first injection. Cohort 1b enrolled 25 or so adults aged 18-55 years at a single site in Boston, USA, between 29 July and 7 August 2020. As a vaccine, Ad26.COV2.S was a replication-incompetent adenovirus type 26 vector that expressed a prefusion-stabilized SARS-CoV-2 spike protein derived from the original Wuhan strain. About this clone: The antigen it binds to is not known. Base qualities are missing; no much larger clone stands one base away.

The junction shows trimming of 2 bases on V and 0 bases on J, plus 9 bases between the germline ends. Reading from cysteine to phenylalanine, the CDR3 counts 15 amino acids. The retained sequence is limited to the CDR3, 45 bases, with the frame set at the first base. CDR1 SGDLS and CDR2 YYNGEE are derived from the germline V gene. The immunoSEQ Assay was used to sequence TCRbeta CDR3 regions. After extraction, genomic DNA underwent amplification by bias-controlled multiplex PCR, followed by high-throughput sequencing. The paper's processing steps were these. To quantify the absolute abundance of every unique TCRbeta CDR3 region, sequences were collapsed and filtered. T cell fraction was estimated by normalization of TCRbeta template counts to usable DNA, with usable DNA being measured through amplification of reference genes present in all nucleated cells. Repertoire TCRs were annotated as SARS-CoV-2-specific when V gene, CDR3 amino acid sequence and J gene were exactly matched to a known reactive TCR set. The reference SARS-CoV-2 TCR set was derived from MIRA and filtered for enrichment in COVID-19-positive ImmuneCODE repertoires, a step that removed public or cross-reactive TCRs. Based on the MIRA antigens, annotated TCRs were further analysed at the level of specific ORF or position within ORF. Breadth was defined as the number of annotated unique rearrangements divided by the total number of unique productive rearrangements, and depth was defined as the summed frequency of the annotated unique rearrangements. Two-sided Wilcoxon rank-sum tests were applied when comparing TCR breadth between groups. Not all clones reach the TCRdb copy of this immuneACCESS table, which keeps in-frame sequences only. Checked studies attribute under half of the gap to unresolved V genes and leave the rest unexplained. That table supplies the V and J calls and clone size; D and trimming were determined from the DNA. The sample table contains about 400,000 clones; only one count was recorded for about four fifths of them. The biggest ten clones account for roughly 7.4% of the sample.

The clonotype originates from a person aged 18-65 years who received the Ad26.COV2.S COVID-19 vaccine or a placebo. The input for sequencing was peripheral blood, taken in a trial of Ad26.COV2.S vaccine versus placebo. The chain links TRBV9 with TRBJ1-3; the D segment could be TRBD1, given 6 matching bases. Read as DNA, the sequence is TGTGCCAGCAGCGTCAAGGGACACTCTGGAAACACCATATATTTT. Translated, it reads CASSVKGHSGNTIYF. With all but the CDR3 taken from the reference TRBV9 and TRBJ1-3 genes, the full variable domain is: DSGVTQTPKHLITATGQRVTLRCSPRSGDLSVYWYQQSLDQGLQFLIQYYNGEERAKGNILERFSAQQFPDLHSELNLSSLELGDSALYFCASSVKGHSGNTIYFGEGSWLTVV.